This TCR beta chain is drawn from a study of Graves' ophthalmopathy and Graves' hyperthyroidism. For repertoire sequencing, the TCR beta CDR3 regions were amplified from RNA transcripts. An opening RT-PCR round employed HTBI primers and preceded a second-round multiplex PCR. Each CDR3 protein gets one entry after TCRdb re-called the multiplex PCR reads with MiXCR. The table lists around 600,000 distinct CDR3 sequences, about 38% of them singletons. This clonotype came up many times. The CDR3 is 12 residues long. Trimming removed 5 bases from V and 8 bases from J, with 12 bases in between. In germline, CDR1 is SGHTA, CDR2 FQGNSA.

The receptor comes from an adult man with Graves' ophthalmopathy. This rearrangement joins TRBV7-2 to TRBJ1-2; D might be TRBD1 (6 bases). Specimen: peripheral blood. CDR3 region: CASSLQGWGYTF. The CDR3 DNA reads TGTGCCAGCAGCCTCCAGGGGTGGGGCTACACCTTC.